This T cell receptor (beta chain) was retrieved from a study of long-term antiretroviral therapy in people with HIV. Study-level points and caveats: Diversity measured after ART increased yet remained under transplant donor controls. Pre-ART clonal expansion yielded clones that dominated the repertoire at all time points.

Until DNA extraction, the samples held between about 0.85-10 million cryopreserved PBMC. Of note for this clone: The target antigen is unknown.

V trimming: 1 base; J trimming: 1 base; junction bases outside the gene matches: 8. The CDR3 runs 18 residues. Germline assignment: CDR1 SGHNT and CDR2 YYREEE (reference sequence). At survey level, the immunoSEQ assay was run in its v3.0 version. The table came from immunoSEQ multiplex PCR; TCRdb's copy has only in-frame clones and leaves some out. The repertoire has around 24,000 clones, about four fifths of them found once; the top ten carry around a quarter. Sequences were derived from unsorted PBMCs, sampled 0.4 years after starting antiretroviral therapy. V is TRBV5-4 and J is TRBJ1-4; 9 bases are a match to TRBD1. The source of this sequence is a man aged 50-60 years with HIV. The CDR3 DNA reads TGTGCCAGCAGCTTGAAAACAGGGGGCGGGCAAACTAATGAAAAACTGTTTTTT. Translation gives CASSLKTGGGQTNEKLFF.